The source of this T cell receptor beta chain is a study of PD-1 blockade in mismatch repair-deficient tumors. About the research overall: Patients had about a dozen mismatch repair-deficient cancer types and were previously treated and progressing. General study results and limits: After pembrolizumab, tumor-resident clones rose rapidly, then generally contracted before radiologic responses.

PCR or immunohistochemistry showed mismatch repair deficiency in every enrolled patient. Three pembrolizumab responders had their TCRs sequenced. As for this clone: The antigen is undetermined.

Clones were read by immunoSEQ multiplex PCR, and TCRdb kept only the in-frame ones, dropping some. The table records around 130,000 clones, about 90% of them present only once. Germline values: CDR1 LNHDA, CDR2 SQIVND (reference sequence). CDR3 size: 16 residues. V gave up 4 bases and J gave up 0 bases, with 13 bases separating them. Material: peripheral blood, obtained 70 to 72 weeks after starting pembrolizumab. The chain uses TRBV19 and TRBJ1-3; D gene ambiguous. This TCR was recovered from an adult with mismatch repair-deficient cancer. The CDR3 loop is CASSTVRRGSGNTIYF. The DNA for the CDR3 is TGTGCCAGTAGTACCGTCCGGCGGGGCTCTGGAAACACCATATATTTT.